The clone carrying this T cell receptor (beta chain) was counted only a few times. This sample was taken from a study of T-cell reconstitution after alpha-beta-depleted transplantation in children. The CDR3 extends over 15 amino acids. J gave up 6 bases and V 6 bases, and 13 bases lay outside the gene matches. Germline CDR1 is DFQATT and CDR2 is SNEGSKA (reference sequence). TCRbeta library construction was performed incorporating unique molecular identifiers. One entry per CDR3 protein results from TCRdb running MiXCR on the PCR reads. The repertoire has some 520,000 distinct CDR3 sequences, around a third of them found once; the top ten carry around 2.4%.

The chain has TRBV20-1 and TRBJ1-3; 8 bases agree with TRBD1. This clonotype was sampled from a human donor who donated a stem cell graft to a child with aplastic anemia. This sample comprised PBMCs from the stem cell graft donor, obtained from the stem cell graft. The DNA for the CDR3 is TGCAGTGCGTTGGGGACAGGCTGGGGCCAAAACACCATATATTTT. Translated, it gives CSALGTGWGQNTIYF.